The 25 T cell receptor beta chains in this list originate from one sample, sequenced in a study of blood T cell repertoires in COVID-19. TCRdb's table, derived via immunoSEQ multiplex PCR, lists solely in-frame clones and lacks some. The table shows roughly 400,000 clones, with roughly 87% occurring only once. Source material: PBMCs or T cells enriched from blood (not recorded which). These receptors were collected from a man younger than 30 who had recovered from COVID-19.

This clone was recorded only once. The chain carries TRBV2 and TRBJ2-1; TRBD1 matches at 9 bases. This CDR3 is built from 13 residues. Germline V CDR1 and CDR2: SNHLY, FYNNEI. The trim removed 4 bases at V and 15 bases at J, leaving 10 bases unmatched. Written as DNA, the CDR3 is TGTGCCAGCAGTGTACGGGACAGGGACCCCCGGTTCTTC. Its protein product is CASSVRDRDPRFF. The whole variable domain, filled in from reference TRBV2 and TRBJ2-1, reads EPEVTQTPSHQVTQMGQEVILRCVPISNHLYFYWYRQILGQKVEFLVSFYNNEISEKSEIFDDQFSVERPDGSNFTLKIRSTKLEDSAMYFCASSVRDRDPRFFGPGTRLTVL.

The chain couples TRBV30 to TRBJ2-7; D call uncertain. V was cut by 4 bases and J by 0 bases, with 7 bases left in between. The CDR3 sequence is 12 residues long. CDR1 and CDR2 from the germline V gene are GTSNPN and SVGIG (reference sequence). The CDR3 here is CAWTDNSYEQYF. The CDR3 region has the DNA TGTGCCTGGACCGACAACTCCTACGAGCAGTACTTC.

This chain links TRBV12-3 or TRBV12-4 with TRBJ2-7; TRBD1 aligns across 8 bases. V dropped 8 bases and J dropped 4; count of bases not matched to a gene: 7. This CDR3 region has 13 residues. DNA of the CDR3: TGTGCCAGCGGTACAGGGGGTATTTACGAGCAGTACTTC. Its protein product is CASGTGGIYEQYF.

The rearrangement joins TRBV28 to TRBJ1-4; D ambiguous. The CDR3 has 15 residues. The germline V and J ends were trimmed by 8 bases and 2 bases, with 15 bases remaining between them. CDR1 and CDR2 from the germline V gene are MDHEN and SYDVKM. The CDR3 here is CASWAGEGTNEKLFF. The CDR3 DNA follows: TGTGCCAGCTGGGCCGGGGAGGGCACTAATGAAAAACTGTTTTTT.

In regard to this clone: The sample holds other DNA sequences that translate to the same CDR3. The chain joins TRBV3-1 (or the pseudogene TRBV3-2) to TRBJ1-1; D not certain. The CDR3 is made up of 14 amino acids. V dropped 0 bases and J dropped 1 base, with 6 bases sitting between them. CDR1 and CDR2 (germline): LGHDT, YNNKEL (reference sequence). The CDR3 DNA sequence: TGTGCCAGCAGCCAAGAGAGAGGGAACACTGAAGCTTTCTTT. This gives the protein CASSQERGNTEAFF.

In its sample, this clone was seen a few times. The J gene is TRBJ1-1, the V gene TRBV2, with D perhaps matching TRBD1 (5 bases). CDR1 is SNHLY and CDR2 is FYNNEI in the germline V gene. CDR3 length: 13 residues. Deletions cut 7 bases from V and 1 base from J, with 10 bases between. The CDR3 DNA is TGTGCCAGCAAATCGGACAAGAACACTGAAGCTTTCTTT. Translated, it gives CASKSDKNTEAFF.

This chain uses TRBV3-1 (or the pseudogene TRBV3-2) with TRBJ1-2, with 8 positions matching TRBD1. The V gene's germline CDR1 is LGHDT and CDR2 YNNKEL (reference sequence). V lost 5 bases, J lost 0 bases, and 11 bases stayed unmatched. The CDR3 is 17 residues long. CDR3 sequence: CASSGPQRQGSNYGYTF. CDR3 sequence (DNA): TGTGCCAGCAGCGGGCCGCAGAGACAGGGGTCTAACTATGGCTACACCTTC.

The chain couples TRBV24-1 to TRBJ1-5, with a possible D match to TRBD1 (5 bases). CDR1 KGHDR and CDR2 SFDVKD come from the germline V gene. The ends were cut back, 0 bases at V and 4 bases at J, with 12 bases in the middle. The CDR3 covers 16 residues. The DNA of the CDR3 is TGTGCCACCAGTGATTTGAGTGGGGGGGATAATCAGCCCCAGCATTTT. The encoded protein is CATSDLSGGDNQPQHF.

The DNA for the CDR3 is TGTGCCAGCAGTTCTTCCCGACGGGGGGTGAACACTGAAGCTTTCTTT. Its translation is CASSSSRRGVNTEAFF. The chain recombines TRBV27 with TRBJ1-1; a weak D match, TRBD1 (5 bases). Between the trimmed V and J ends, which lost 4 bases and 0 bases, there was a span of 15 bases. Germline CDR1 MNHEY, CDR2 SMNVEV (reference sequence). The CDR3 runs to 16 residues.

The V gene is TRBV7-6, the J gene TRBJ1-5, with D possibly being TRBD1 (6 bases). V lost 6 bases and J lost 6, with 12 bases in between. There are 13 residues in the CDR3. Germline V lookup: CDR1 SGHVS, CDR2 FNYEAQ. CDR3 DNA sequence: TGTGCCAGCAGTCCGGGCAGGGGTCAGCCCCAGCATTTT. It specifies CASSPGRGQPQHF.

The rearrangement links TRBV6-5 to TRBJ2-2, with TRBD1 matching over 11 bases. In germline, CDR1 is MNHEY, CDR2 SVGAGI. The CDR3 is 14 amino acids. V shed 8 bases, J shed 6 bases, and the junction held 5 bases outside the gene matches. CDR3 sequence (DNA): TGTGCCAGCCGAGGGACAGGGGGACCCGGGGAGCTGTTTTTT. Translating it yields CASRGTGGPGELFF.

CDR3 DNA: TGTGCCAGCAGCTTAGGTCTCGGTACTGAAGCTTTCTTT. Protein product: CASSLGLGTEAFF. This chain connects TRBV7-9 to TRBJ1-1, with no clear D. This CDR3 spans 13 amino acids. V lost 1 base to trimming and J lost 5 bases, with 8 bases between them. Germline V lookup: CDR1 SEHNR, CDR2 FQNEAQ (reference sequence).

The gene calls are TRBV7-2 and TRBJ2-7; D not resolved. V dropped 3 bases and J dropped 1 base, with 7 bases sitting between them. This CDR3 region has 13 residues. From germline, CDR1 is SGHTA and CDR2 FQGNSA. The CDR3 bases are TGTGCCAGCAGCTTCGCAGGATCCTACGAGCAGTACTTC. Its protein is CASSFAGSYEQYF.

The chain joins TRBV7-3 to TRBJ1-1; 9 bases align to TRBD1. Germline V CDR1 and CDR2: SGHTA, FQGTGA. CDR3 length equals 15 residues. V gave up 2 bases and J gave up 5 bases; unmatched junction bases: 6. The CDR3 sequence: CASSLAPGQGTEAFF. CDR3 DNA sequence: TGTGCCAGCAGCTTAGCGCCGGGACAGGGAACTGAAGCTTTCTTT. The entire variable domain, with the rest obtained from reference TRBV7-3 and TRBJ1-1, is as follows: GAGVSQTPSNKVTEKGKYVELRCDPISGHTALYWYRQSLGQGPEFLIYFQGTGAADDSGLPNDRFFAVRPEGSVSTLKIQRTERGDSAVYLCASSLAPGQGTEAFFGQGTRLTVV.

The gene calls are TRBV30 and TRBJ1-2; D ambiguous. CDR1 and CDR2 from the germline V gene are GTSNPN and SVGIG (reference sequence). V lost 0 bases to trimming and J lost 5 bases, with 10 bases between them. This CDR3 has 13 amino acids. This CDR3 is CAWSVRGMYGYTF. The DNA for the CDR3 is TGTGCCTGGAGTGTACGCGGGATGTATGGCTACACCTTC.

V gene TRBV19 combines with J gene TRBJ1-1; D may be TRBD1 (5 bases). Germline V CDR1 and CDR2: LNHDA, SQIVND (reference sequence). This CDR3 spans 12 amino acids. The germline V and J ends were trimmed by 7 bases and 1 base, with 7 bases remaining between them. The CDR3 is CASIGQNTEAFF. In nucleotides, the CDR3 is TGTGCCAGTATAGGACAGAACACTGAAGCTTTCTTT.

The CDR3 sequence: CASVNSGANVLTF. CDR3 sequence (DNA): TGTGCCAGCGTAAACTCTGGGGCCAACGTCCTGACTTTC. V is TRBV28 and J is TRBJ2-6, with D unclear. Trimming pared 8 bases from V and 0 bases from J, leaving 5 bases between. The germline CDR1 and CDR2 sequences are MDHEN and SYDVKM. The CDR3 extends over 13 amino acids.

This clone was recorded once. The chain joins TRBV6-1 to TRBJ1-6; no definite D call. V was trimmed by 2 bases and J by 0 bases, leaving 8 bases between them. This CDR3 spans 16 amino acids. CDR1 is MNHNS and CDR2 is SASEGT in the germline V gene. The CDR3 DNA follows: TGTGCCAGCAGTGAACAGGAAAGCTCCTATAATTCACCCCTCCACTTT. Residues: CASSEQESSYNSPLHF.

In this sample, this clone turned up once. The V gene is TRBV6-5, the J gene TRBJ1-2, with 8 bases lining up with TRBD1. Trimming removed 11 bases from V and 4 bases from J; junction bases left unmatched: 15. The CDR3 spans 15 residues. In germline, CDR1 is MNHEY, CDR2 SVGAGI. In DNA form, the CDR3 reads TGTGCCTCGGCCCCGAGGTCAGGGGGCGTCTATGGCTACACCTTC. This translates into CASAPRSGGVYGYTF.

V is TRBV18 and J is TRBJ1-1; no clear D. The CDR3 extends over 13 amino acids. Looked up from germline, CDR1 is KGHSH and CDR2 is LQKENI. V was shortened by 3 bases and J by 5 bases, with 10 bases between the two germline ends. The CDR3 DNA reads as TGTGCCAGCTCACCCTGGCGGGGAACTGAAGCTTTCTTT. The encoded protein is CASSPWRGTEAFF.

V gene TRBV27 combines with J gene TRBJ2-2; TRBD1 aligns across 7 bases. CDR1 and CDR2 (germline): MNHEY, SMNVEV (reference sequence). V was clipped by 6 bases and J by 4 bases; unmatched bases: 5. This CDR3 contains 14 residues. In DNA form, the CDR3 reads TGTGCCAGCAGCGTAGACAGGGCCACCGGGGAGCTGTTTTTT. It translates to CASSVDRATGELFF.

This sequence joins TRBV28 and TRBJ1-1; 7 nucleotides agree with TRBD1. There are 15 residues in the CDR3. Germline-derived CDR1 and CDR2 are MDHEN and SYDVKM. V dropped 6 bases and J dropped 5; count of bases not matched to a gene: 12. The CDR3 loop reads CASSDQGETRTEAFF. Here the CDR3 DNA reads TGTGCCAGCAGCGATCAGGGGGAAACGAGGACTGAAGCTTTCTTT.

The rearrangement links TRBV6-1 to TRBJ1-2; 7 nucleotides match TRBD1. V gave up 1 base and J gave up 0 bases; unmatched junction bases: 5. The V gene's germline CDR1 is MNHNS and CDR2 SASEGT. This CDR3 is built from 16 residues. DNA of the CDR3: TGTGCCAGCAGTGAAGGGGACAGCTTCTCTAACTATGGCTACACCTTC. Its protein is CASSEGDSFSNYGYTF.

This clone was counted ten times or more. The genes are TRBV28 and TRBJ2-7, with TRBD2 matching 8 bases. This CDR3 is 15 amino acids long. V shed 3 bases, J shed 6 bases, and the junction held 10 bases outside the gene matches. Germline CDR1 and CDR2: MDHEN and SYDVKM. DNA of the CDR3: TGTGCCAGCAGTTTCCCCGGGACTAGAGTCCGCGAGCAGTACTTC. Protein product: CASSFPGTRVREQYF.

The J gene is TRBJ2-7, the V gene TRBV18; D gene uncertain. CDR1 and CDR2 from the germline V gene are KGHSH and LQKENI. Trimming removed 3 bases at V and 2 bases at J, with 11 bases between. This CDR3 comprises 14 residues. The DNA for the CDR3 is TGTGCCAGCTCACCCGACATGTTCGCCTACGAGCAGTACTTC. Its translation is CASSPDMFAYEQYF.